The TCR beta chain described here comes from a study of T cell repertoires in cytomegalovirus infection (dated by TCRdb to the late 2010s). Context from the whole study: Recently identified HLA-C-restricted CMV epitopes, whose presentation resists viral immunomodulation, were targeted by peptide stimulations together with well-studied HLA-B-restricted epitopes. Donor HLA type was relevant to the analysis, because carriage of CMV infection together with the matching HLA type was indicated by public TCR beta signatures. Results the study describes overall, beyond this receptor: In both this cohort and an independent cohort of 350 or so donors, the cumulative frequency of public TCR beta family members distinguished carriers of CMV infection plus the relevant HLA type. The ex vivo response was dominated by HLA-C-restricted CMV-specific TCR beta clonotypes, and the single most frequent clonotype in two of eight donors was supplied by these HLA-C-restricted clonotypes.

The instrument given in TCRdb is Illumina HiSeq 1500. TCRdb reran the public reads through fastp at Q25 and MiXCR, keeping productive beta chains. Duplicate CDR3 protein sequences are folded into a single record with the most common DNA and genes. The sample yields 650,000 to 850,000 distinct CDR3 sequences; 25% to 35% were counted once. Under 15% of the sample comes from the top ten. The intended sense of this specimen's treatment or condition label: in vitro stimulation with specific CMV peptide epitopes to enrich CMV-specific T cells. Regarding this clonotype: Its antigen target is currently unknown. Base qualities were left out, and no much larger clone turns up one base away.

The germline V gene sets CDR1 to KGHDR and CDR2 to SFDVKD. V and J lose 3 bases and 4 bases, and a span of 12 bases separates them. Its CDR3 holds 15 amino acids, cysteine through phenylalanine. Only CDR3 DNA is held: 45 bases, read in frame from base 1. The V and J genes are TRBV24-1 and TRBJ2-1; no D gene call is confident. The starting material was cultured CD8+ T cells from PBMCs, obtained from culture after CMV antigen stimulation. The TCR originated in a human donor in good health (CMV status not recorded). Some clones in this sample may be carry-over from other donors' samples. DNA sequence: TGTGCCACCAGTGATCGCCGAGAAGGGTACAATGAGCAGTTCTTC. Translated, it reads CATSDRREGYNEQFF.